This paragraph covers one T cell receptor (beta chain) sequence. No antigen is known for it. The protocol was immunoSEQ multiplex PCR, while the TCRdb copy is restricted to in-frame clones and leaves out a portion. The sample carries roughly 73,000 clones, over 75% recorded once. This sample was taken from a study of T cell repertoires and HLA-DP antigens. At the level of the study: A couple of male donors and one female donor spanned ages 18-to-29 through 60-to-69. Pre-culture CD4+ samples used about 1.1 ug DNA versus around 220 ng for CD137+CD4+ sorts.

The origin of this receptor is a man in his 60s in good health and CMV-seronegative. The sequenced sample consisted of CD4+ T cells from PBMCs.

The chain's CDR3 is CASSLAQGPDTQYF. The CDR3 DNA sequence: TGTGCCAGCAGCTTGGCACAGGGCCCAGATACGCAGTATTTT. The chain links TRBV5-4 to TRBJ2-3, with a possible D match to TRBD1 (6 bases). Germline V gene lookup returns CDR1 SGHNT and CDR2 YYREEE (reference sequence). This CDR3 is built from 14 residues. Trimming took off 0 bases at V and 4 bases at J, with 9 bases between the two ends. The whole variable domain, remainder taken from reference TRBV5-4 and TRBJ2-3, is ETGVTQSPTHLIKTRGQQVTLRCSSQSGHNTVSWYQQALGQGPQFIFQYYREEENGRGNFPPRFSGLQFPNYSSELNVNALELDDSALYLCASSLAQGPDTQYFGPGTRLTVL.